Presented here are 22 T cell receptor beta chains from one specimen sequenced in a study of spatial heterogeneity in lung cancer. The time point is: sample taken at primary tumor resection. Study results and caveats: Counts of expanded alpha and beta TCRs within tumors tracked the tumor nonsynonymous mutation count.

Via MiXCR, TCRdb re-called the 5' RACE reads, giving one row per CDR3 protein. The data hold approximately 94,000 distinct CDR3 sequences, with nearly 4.5% observed a single time. These TCRs' antigens remain unknown. The specimen comprised lung tumor tissue, sampled at surgery. The receptors were sampled from a male donor with early-stage non-small cell lung cancer.

Many counts were recorded for this clonotype. This chain links TRBV30 with TRBJ2-7; D unresolved. The V end lost 3 bases, the J end lost 2 bases, and 8 bases lay between the germline ends. Germline V gene sequence: CDR1 GTSNPN, CDR2 SVGIG (reference sequence). The CDR3 loop spans 12 amino acids. The CDR3 here is CAWRASAYEQYF. The CDR3 DNA reads TGTGCCTGGAGAGCGTCGGCCTACGAGCAGTACTTC.

The table lists this clonotype with many counts. CDR3 region: CASSRDSSNFIRYEQYF. CDR3 in DNA: TGTGCCAGCAGCAGGGACAGTTCAAATTTCATTCGCTACGAGCAGTACTTC. V usage is TRBV12-3 or TRBV12-4 and J usage is TRBJ2-7; 7 bases are a match to TRBD1. This CDR3 spans 17 amino acids. The trim removed 6 bases at V and 3 bases at J, leaving 17 bases unmatched.

This clonotype was recorded many times. This chain links TRBV7-8 with TRBJ2-3; TRBD2 agrees at 12 bases. V was pared by 5 bases and J by 2 bases, with 5 bases of the junction left unmatched. CDR3 size: 16 residues. Germline CDR1 SGHVS, CDR2 FQNEAQ. CDR3 residues: CASSPRTSGTTDTQYF. CDR3 nucleotides: TGTGCCAGCAGCCCGAGGACTAGCGGGACCACAGATACGCAGTATTTT.

This clonotype has at least ten counts. The V and J genes are TRBV29-1 and TRBJ2-7, with D tentatively TRBD1 or TRBD2 (7 bases each). The CDR3 is made up of 12 amino acids. V gave up 4 bases and J gave up 4 bases, with 11 bases separating them. Per germline, CDR1 SQVTM and CDR2 ANQGSEA. CDR3 protein: CSVGEGQYEQYF. The DNA of the CDR3 is TGCAGCGTTGGGGAGGGACAGTACGAGCAGTACTTC.

The sample holds many counts of this clonotype. The chain has TRBV6-5 and TRBJ2-3; maybe TRBD2 (5 bases). Germline CDR1 MNHEY, CDR2 SVGAGI. The CDR3 contains 14 residues. V was trimmed by 0 bases and J by 5 bases, leaving 9 bases between them. The DNA for the CDR3 is TGTGCCAGCAGTTACTCGGACTGGAAAGATACGCAGTATTTT. Protein: CASSYSDWKDTQYF.

The rearrangement links TRBV4-1 to TRBJ2-2; 7 nucleotides match TRBD2. V shed 0 bases and J 5 bases; nucleotides not matched to a gene: 12. The CDR3 sequence is 18 residues long. Looked up from germline, CDR1 is MGHRA and CDR2 is YSYEKL. In DNA, the CDR3 is TGCGCCAGCAGCCAAGATCACGGGGGAGGGCTGGGAACCGGGGAGCTGTTTTTT. This codes for CASSQDHGGGLGTGELFF.

This clonotype showed up many times. The rearrangement links TRBV5-1 to TRBJ2-2; D unclear. Trimming cost V 0 bases and J 7 bases, with 7 bases left between them. The CDR3 length is 13 residues. Germline CDR1 reads SGHRS; CDR2 reads YFSETQ. As DNA, the CDR3 is TGCGCCAGCAGCTTGGGGGCGTTCGGGGAGCTGTTTTTT. This sequence encodes CASSLGAFGELFF.

At least ten counts were recorded for this clonotype. The J gene is TRBJ1-2, the V gene TRBV9; TRBD1 is a possible D gene (5 bases). CDR1 is SGDLS and CDR2 is YYNGEE in the germline V gene. This CDR3 region has 13 residues. Trimming cost V 5 bases and J 6 bases, with 14 bases left between them. DNA of the CDR3: TGTGCCAGCAGGTCGTCCGGGACGGATGGCTACACCTTC. Amino acids: CASRSSGTDGYTF.

This clonotype has only a few counts. The V gene is TRBV20-1, the J gene TRBJ2-1; TRBD2 aligns across 9 bases. V was pared by 5 bases and J by 8 bases, with 10 bases of the junction left unmatched. The CDR3 is 14 residues long. Germline CDR1 and CDR2: DFQATT and SNEGSKA (reference sequence). The CDR3 bases are TGCAGTGCTTGGGTTAGCGGGAGTTCCTATGAGCAGTTCTTC. Amino acids: CSAWVSGSSYEQFF.

This clonotype has only a few counts. CDR3 bases: TGCAGTGCTAGAGATGTGGCTAGCGACACAGATACGCAGTATTTT. Translation: CSARDVASDTDTQYF. V usage is TRBV20-1 and J usage is TRBJ2-3, with D maybe TRBD2 (6 bases). Trimming cost V 0 bases and J 2 bases, with 12 bases left between them. The CDR3 runs 15 residues. The germline gives CDR1 DFQATT, CDR2 SNEGSKA (reference sequence).

At least ten counts were recorded for this clonotype. CDR3 sequence: CATSRLKEGYEQFF. The CDR3 nucleotides are TGTGCCACCAGCAGACTCAAAGAGGGTTATGAGCAGTTCTTC. The rearrangement uses TRBV15 and TRBJ2-1; TRBD2 is a possible D gene (5 bases). This CDR3 is built from 14 residues. V lost 2 bases and J 8 bases, leaving 13 bases between the germline ends. Germline V lookup: CDR1 LNHNV, CDR2 YYDKDF (reference sequence). Supplemented by reference TRBV15 and TRBJ2-1, the full variable domain reads DAMVIQNPRYQVTQFGKPVTLSCSQTLNHNVMYWYQQKSSQAPKLLFHYYDKDFNNEADTPDNFQSRRPNTSFCFLDIRSPGLGDTAMYLCATSRLKEGYEQFFGPGTRLTVL.

This clonotype was observed many times. At one end, the junction sequence differs from germline, possibly due to a read error. The chain has TRBV20-1 and TRBJ1-1, with 9 bases fitting TRBD1. Germline V gene data show CDR1 as DFQATT and CDR2 as SNEGSKA (reference sequence). The length of the CDR3 is 12 residues. The CDR3 sequence is CGTGHMNTEAFF. The CDR3 coding sequence is TGTGGGACAGGGCACATGAACACTGAAGCTTTCTTT.

This clonotype was observed many times. The V and J genes are TRBV7-2 and TRBJ2-3; D unclear. Germline V gene data show CDR1 as SGHTA and CDR2 as FQGNSA. Between the trimmed V and J ends, which lost 4 bases and 4 bases, there was a span of 12 bases. The CDR3 sequence is 14 residues long. This CDR3 reads CASSSWGRADTQYF. In DNA form, the CDR3 reads TGTGCCAGCAGCTCCTGGGGAAGGGCAGATACGCAGTATTTT. Looking up the rest from reference TRBV7-2 and TRBJ2-3 gives the full variable domain: GAGVSQSPSNKVTEKGKDVELRCDPISGHTALYWYRQSLGQGLEFLIYFQGNSAPDKSGLPSDRFSAERTGGSVSTLTIQRTQQEDSAVYLCASSSWGRADTQYFGPGTRLTVL.

This clonotype was counted ten times or more. The gene calls are TRBV28 and TRBJ2-2; no clear D. Trimming took off 4 bases at V and 5 bases at J, with 8 bases between the two ends. CDR1 is MDHEN and CDR2 is SYDVKM in the germline V gene. CDR3 size: 13 residues. CDR3 amino acids: CASSSPQTGELFF. In DNA, the CDR3 is TGTGCCAGCAGTTCCCCCCAGACCGGGGAGCTGTTTTTT.

This clonotype was detected only a few times. V and J are TRBV7-9 and TRBJ1-1; 10 bases match TRBD1. V shed 5 bases, J shed 6 bases, and the junction held 9 bases outside the gene matches. The CDR3 covers 15 residues. Germline-derived CDR1 and CDR2 are SEHNR and FQNEAQ (reference sequence). The CDR3 sequence is CASSAPGQGRSEAFF. DNA of the CDR3: TGTGCCAGCAGCGCGCCGGGACAGGGGAGGTCTGAAGCTTTCTTT. Based on the CDR3 plus reference TRBV7-9 and TRBJ1-1, the full variable domain is DTGVSQNPRHKITKRGQNVTFRCDPISEHNRLYWYRQTLGQGPEFLTYFQNEAQLEKSRLLSDRFSAERPKGSFSTLEIQRTEQGDSAMYLCASSAPGQGRSEAFFGQGTRLTVV.

This clonotype has at least ten counts. This rearrangement joins TRBV20-1 to TRBJ2-1; 11 bases match TRBD2. CDR1 is DFQATT, CDR2 SNEGSKA, per germline (reference sequence). Germline trimming cut 5 bases from V and 10 bases from J; bases unmatched to any gene: 13. The CDR3 runs to 15 residues. The CDR3 DNA follows: TGCAGTGCTCACATTCCGGGACTAGCGGTTCCGGAGCAGTTCTTC. This sequence encodes CSAHIPGLAVPEQFF.

The table lists this clonotype with many counts. This chain connects TRBV20-1 to TRBJ2-1; no definite D call. Trimming removed 3 bases from V and 0 bases from J, with 12 bases in between. Germline V lookup: CDR1 DFQATT, CDR2 SNEGSKA (reference sequence). The CDR3 runs to 15 residues. The CDR3 sequence is CSASSPRLSYNEQFF. The CDR3 DNA sequence: TGCAGTGCTAGTTCCCCTCGACTCTCCTACAATGAGCAGTTCTTC.

This clonotype was picked up many times. The chain employs TRBV20-1 and TRBJ2-3; unclear D gene. The V and J ends lost 6 bases and 0 bases respectively, with 16 bases between them. There are 15 residues in the CDR3. Per the germline V gene, CDR1 is DFQATT and CDR2 is SNEGSKA (reference sequence). In nucleotides, the CDR3 is TGCAGTGCCAACCGGGTCCTACCTAGCACAGATACGCAGTATTTT. It translates to CSANRVLPSTDTQYF.

At least ten counts were recorded for this clonotype. The V and J genes are TRBV6-1 and TRBJ2-1; D uncertain. V was cut by 4 bases and J by 1 base, with 5 bases left in between. The CDR3 has 13 amino acids. Germline CDR1 MNHNS, CDR2 SASEGT. The CDR3 DNA is TGTGCCAGCAGTGTCGTGTCCTACAATGAGCAGTTCTTC. The encoded protein is CASSVVSYNEQFF.

This clonotype was recorded many times. The V gene is TRBV20-1, the J gene TRBJ1-6; no clear D gene. With 3 bases removed from V and 7 bases from J, the gap between germline ends came to 10 bases. The CDR3 covers 13 residues. Germline V gives CDR1 DFQATT, CDR2 SNEGSKA (reference sequence). The CDR3, as DNA: TGCAGTGCTAGTCTGGGAGCAAATTCACCCCTCCACTTT. It codes for CSASLGANSPLHF.

The rearrangement joins TRBV6-1 to TRBJ1-5, with 8 bases lining up with TRBD1. Per the germline V gene, CDR1 is MNHNS and CDR2 is SASEGT. Germline trimming cut 0 bases from V and 12 bases from J; bases unmatched to any gene: 4. This CDR3 has 13 residues. CDR3 amino acids: CASSEARDRSQHF. The CDR3 DNA reads as TGTGCCAGCAGTGAAGCGCGGGACAGGAGCCAGCATTTT.

This clonotype was detected ten times or more. The genes are TRBV9 and TRBJ2-3; 9 nucleotides agree with TRBD2. The CDR3 runs to 13 residues. V lost 7 bases to trimming and J lost 4 bases; unmatched junction nucleotides: 4. The germline V gene encodes CDR1 SGDLS and CDR2 YYNGEE. CDR3 region: CASGAGGPDTQYF. The CDR3 nucleotides are TGTGCCAGCGGGGCGGGAGGGCCAGATACGCAGTATTTT.